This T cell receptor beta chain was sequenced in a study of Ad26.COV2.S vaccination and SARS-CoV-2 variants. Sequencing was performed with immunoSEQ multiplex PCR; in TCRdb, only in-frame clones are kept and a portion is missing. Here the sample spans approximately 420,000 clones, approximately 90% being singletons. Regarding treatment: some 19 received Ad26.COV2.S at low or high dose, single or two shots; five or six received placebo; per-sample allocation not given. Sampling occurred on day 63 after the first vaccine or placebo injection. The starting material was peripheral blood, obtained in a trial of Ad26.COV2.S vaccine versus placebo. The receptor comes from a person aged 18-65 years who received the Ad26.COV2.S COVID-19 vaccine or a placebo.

CDR3 sequence: CASAITGGVKGSGNIQYF. In DNA, the CDR3 is TGTGCCAGCGCGATAACCGGGGGAGTTAAGGGTAGTGGAAACATTCAGTACTTC. The rearrangement joins TRBV2 to TRBJ2-4; D is perhaps TRBD2 (6 bases). Between the trimmed V and J ends, which lost 8 bases and 6 bases, there was a span of 29 bases. Per the germline V gene, CDR1 is SNHLY and CDR2 is FYNNEI. This CDR3 comprises 18 residues.